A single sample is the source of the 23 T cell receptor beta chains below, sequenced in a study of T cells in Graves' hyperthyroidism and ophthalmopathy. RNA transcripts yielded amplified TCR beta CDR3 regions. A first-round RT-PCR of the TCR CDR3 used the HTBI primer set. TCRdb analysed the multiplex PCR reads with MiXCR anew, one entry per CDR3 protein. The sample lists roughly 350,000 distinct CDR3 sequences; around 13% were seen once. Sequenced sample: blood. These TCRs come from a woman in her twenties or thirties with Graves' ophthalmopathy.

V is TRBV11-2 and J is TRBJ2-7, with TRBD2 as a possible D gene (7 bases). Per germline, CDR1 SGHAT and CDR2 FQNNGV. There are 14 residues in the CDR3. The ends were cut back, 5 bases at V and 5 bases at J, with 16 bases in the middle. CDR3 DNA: TGTGCCAGCAGCCCTGGGGGGGCCTACCACGAGCAGTACTTC. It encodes CASSPGGAYHEQYF. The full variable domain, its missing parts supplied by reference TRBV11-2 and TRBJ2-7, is EAGVAQSPRYKIIEKRQSVAFWCNPISGHATLYWYQQILGQGPKLLIQFQNNGVVDDSQLPKDRFSAERLKGVDSTLKIQPAKLEDSAVYLCASSPGGAYHEQYFGPGTRLTVT.

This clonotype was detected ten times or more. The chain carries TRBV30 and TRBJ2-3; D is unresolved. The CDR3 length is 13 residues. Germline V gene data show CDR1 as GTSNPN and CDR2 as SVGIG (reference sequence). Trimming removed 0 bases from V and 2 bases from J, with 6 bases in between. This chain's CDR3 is CAWSVKATDTQYF. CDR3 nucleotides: TGTGCCTGGAGTGTGAAAGCCACAGATACGCAGTATTTT.

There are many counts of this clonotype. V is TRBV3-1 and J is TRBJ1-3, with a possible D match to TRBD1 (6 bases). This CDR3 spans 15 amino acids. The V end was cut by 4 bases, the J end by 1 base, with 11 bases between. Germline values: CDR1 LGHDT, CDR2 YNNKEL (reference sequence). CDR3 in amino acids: CASSLQGGSGNTIYF. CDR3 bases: TGTGCCAGCAGCCTCCAAGGGGGATCTGGAAACACCATATATTTT.

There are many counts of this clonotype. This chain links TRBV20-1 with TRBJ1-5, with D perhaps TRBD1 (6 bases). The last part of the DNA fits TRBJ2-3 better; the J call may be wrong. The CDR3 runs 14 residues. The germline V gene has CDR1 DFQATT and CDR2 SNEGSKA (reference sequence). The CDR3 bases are TGCAGTGCTACCGCAGGGGTTTTAGATCAGCCCCAGTATTTT. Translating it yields CSATAGVLDQPQYF.

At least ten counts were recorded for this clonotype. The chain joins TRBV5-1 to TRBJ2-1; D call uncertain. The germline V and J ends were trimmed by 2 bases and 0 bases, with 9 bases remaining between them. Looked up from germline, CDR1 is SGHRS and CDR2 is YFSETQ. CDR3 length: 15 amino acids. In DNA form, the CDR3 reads TGCGCCAGCAGCTTAGATATAAGCTCCTACAATGAGCAGTTCTTC. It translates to CASSLDISSYNEQFF.

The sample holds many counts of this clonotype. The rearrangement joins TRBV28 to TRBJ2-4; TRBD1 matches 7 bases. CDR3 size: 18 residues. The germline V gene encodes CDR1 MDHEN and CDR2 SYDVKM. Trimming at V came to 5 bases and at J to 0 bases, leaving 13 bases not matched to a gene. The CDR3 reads CASSPFSDRVLAKNIQYF. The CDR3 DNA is TGTGCCAGCAGTCCTTTTTCCGACAGGGTTCTAGCCAAAAACATTCAGTACTTC. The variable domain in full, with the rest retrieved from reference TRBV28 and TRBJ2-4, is DVKVTQSSRYLVKRTGEKVFLECVQDMDHENMFWYRQDPGLGLRLIYFSYDVKMKEKGDIPEGYSVSREKKERFSLILESASTNQTSMYLCASSPFSDRVLAKNIQYFGAGTRLSVL.

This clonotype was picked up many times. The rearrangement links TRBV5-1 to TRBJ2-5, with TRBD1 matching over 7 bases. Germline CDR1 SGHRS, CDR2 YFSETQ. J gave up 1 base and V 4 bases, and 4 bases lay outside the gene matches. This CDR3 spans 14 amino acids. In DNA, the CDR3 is TGCGCCAGCAGCGACGGGACAGCCCAAGAGACCCAGTACTTC. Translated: CASSDGTAQETQYF.

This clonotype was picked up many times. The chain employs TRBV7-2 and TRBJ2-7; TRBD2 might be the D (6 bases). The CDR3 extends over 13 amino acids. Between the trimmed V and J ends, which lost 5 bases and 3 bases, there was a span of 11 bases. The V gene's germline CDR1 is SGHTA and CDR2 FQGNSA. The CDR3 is CASSQDYFYEQYF. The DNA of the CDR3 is TGTGCCAGCAGCCAGGACTACTTCTACGAGCAGTACTTC.

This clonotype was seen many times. The CDR3 DNA reads as TGTGCCAGCAGCGAAGCAAACAGGGGGACTGAAGCTTTCTTT. This codes for CASSEANRGTEAFF. This chain connects TRBV28 to TRBJ1-1; TRBD1 agrees at 8 bases. Germline values: CDR1 MDHEN, CDR2 SYDVKM. V trimming: 6 bases; J trimming: 5 bases; junction bases outside the gene matches: 8. The length of the CDR3 is 14 residues. The whole variable domain, filled in from reference TRBV28 and TRBJ1-1, reads DVKVTQSSRYLVKRTGEKVFLECVQDMDHENMFWYRQDPGLGLRLIYFSYDVKMKEKGDIPEGYSVSREKKERFSLILESASTNQTSMYLCASSEANRGTEAFFGQGTRLTVV.

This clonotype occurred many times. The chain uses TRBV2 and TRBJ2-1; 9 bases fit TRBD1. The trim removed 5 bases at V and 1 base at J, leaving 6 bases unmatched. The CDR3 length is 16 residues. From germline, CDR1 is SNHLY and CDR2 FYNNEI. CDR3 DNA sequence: TGTGCCAGCAGTAAACCCGGGACAGGGTCCTACAATGAGCAGTTCTTC. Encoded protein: CASSKPGTGSYNEQFF.

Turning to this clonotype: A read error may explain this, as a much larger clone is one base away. CDR3 DNA sequence: TGTACCAGCAGTTCCCCCGGGGGGTCAGGGGATGAAAAACTGTTTTTT. This gives the protein CTSSSPGGSGDEKLFF. The V call is TRBV28, the J call TRBJ1-4, with TRBD1 as a possible D gene (6 bases). The germline gives CDR1 MDHEN, CDR2 SYDVKM. This CDR3 has 16 amino acids.

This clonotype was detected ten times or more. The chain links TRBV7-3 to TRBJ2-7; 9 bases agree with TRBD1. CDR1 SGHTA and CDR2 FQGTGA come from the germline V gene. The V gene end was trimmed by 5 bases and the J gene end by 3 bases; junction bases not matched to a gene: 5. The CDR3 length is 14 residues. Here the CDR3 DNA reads TGTGCCAGCAGCCGGACAGGGGTCTACTACGAGCAGTACTTC. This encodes CASSRTGVYYEQYF.

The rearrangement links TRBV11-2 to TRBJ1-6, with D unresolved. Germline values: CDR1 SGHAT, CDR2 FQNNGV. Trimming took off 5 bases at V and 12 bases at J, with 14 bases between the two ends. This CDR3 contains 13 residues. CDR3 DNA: TGTGCCAGCAGCCCATTCGCTGCGGGACCCCTCCACTTT. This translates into CASSPFAAGPLHF.

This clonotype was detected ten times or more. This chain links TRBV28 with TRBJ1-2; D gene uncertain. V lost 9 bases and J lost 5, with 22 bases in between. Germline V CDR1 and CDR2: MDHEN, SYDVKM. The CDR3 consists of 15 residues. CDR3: CASQNSGRIGYGYTF. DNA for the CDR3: TGTGCCAGTCAAAATTCGGGCAGAATAGGTTATGGCTACACCTTC.

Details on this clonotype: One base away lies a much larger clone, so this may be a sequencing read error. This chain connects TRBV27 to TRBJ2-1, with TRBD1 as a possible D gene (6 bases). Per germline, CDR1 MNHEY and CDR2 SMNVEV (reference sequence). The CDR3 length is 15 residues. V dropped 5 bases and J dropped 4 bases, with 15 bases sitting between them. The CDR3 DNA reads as TGTGCCAGCAGTCCTGAGACAGGCTCATACAATGAGCAGTTCTTC. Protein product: CASSPETGSYNEQFF.

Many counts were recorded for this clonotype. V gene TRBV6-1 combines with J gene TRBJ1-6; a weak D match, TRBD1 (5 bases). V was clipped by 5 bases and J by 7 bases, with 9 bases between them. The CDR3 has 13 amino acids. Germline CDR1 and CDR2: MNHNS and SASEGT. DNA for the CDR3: TGTGCCAGCAGTTTACAGGCGAATTCACCCCTCCACTTT. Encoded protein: CASSLQANSPLHF.

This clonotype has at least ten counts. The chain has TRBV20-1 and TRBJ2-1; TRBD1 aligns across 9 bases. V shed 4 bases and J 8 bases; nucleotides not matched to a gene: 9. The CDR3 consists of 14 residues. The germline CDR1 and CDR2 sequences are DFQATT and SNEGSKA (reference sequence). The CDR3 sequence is CSANRDRAFDEQFF. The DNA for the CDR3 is TGCAGTGCTAACCGGGACAGGGCGTTCGATGAGCAGTTCTTC.

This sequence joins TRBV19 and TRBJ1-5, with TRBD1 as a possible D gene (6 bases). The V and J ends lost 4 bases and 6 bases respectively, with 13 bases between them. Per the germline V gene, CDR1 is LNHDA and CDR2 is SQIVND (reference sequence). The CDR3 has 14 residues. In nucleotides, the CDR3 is TGTGCCAGTAGTAGACAGGTTGGGCGTCAGCCCCAGCATTTT. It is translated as CASSRQVGRQPQHF.

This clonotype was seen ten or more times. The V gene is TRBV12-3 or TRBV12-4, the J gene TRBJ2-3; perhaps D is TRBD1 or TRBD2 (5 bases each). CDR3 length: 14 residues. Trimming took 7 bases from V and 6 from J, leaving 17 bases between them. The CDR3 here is CASTFDSRGDTQYF. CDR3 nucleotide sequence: TGTGCCAGCACTTTCGACAGTCGCGGGGATACGCAGTATTTT.

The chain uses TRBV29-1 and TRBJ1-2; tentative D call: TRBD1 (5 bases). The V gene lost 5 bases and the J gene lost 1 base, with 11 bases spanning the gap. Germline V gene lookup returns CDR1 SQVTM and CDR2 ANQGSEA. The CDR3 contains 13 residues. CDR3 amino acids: CSVLRDYNYGYTF. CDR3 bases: TGCAGCGTTCTCCGGGACTATAACTATGGCTACACCTTC.

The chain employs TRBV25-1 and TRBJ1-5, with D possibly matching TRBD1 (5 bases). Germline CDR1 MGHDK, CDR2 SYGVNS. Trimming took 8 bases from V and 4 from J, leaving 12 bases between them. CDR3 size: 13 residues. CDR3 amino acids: CASVRQLNQPQHF. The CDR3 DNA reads TGTGCCAGCGTCAGACAGCTAAATCAGCCCCAGCATTTT.

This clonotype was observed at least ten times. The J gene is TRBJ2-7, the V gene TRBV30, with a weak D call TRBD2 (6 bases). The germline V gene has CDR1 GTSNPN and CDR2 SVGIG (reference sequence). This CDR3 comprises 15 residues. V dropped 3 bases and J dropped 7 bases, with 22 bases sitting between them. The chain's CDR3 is CAWRVGFGSGLEQYF. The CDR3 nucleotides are TGTGCCTGGAGGGTAGGGTTTGGCAGCGGGTTGGAGCAGTACTTC.

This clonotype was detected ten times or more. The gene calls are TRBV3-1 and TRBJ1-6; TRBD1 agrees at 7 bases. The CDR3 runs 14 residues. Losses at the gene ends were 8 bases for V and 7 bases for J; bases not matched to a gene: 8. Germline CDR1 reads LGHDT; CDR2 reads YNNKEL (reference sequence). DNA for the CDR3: TGTGCCAGCGTCAAAACAGGGGCGAATTCACCCCTCCACTTT. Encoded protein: CASVKTGANSPLHF.